These 28 T cell receptor beta chains were all obtained from the same sample, sequenced in a study of lymphopenia after photon versus proton radiotherapy. Profiling relied on immunoSEQ multiplex PCR, and the TCRdb table lists in-frame clones only, not all of them. The sample shows 50,000 to 60,000 clones, roughly 90% of them seen only once. Sequenced here: peripheral blood, sampled from a patient treated with photon-based radiotherapy. The receptor source for this set is a woman aged 40 to 55 with cholangiocarcinoma.

The CDR3: CASSLIGEGNYEQYF. The CDR3 nucleotides are TGTGCCAGCAGTTTAATAGGGGAGGGCAACTACGAGCAGTACTTC. This sequence joins TRBV28 and TRBJ2-7; TRBD2 agrees at 7 bases. The CDR3 length is 15 residues. Germline CDR1 and CDR2: MDHEN and SYDVKM. The trim removed 2 bases at V and 3 bases at J, leaving 7 bases unmatched.

This chain links TRBV30 with TRBJ1-5; D uncertain. The CDR3 has 14 residues. Germline assignment: CDR1 GTSNPN and CDR2 SVGIG (reference sequence). The V and J ends lost 0 bases and 2 bases respectively, with 8 bases between them. The CDR3, as DNA: TGTGCCTGGAGTGTCAGGAGGGGCAATCAGCCCCAGCATTTT. Residues: CAWSVRRGNQPQHF.

For the CDR3, the DNA is TGTGCCGGTAACAGGGGGAACACTGAAGCTTTCTTT. Its translation: CAGNRGNTEAFF. The V call is TRBV30, the J call TRBJ1-1; TRBD1 matches at 7 bases. Germline V CDR1 and CDR2: GTSNPN, SVGIG (reference sequence). There are 12 residues in the CDR3. V shed 8 bases and J 1 base; nucleotides not matched to a gene: 4.

The rearrangement joins TRBV30 to TRBJ2-2; D not certain. V was pared by 2 bases and J by 4 bases, with 8 bases between. The CDR3 spans 13 residues. In germline, CDR1 is GTSNPN, CDR2 SVGIG (reference sequence). CDR3 sequence (DNA): TGTGCCTGGAGTTACGCTAGCACCGGGGAGCTGTTTTTT. Translation: CAWSYASTGELFF.

The CDR3 DNA reads as TGCGCCAGCAGCCAAGTCTCTGGCCGTACAGATACGCAGTATTTT. As protein: CASSQVSGRTDTQYF. The chain employs TRBV4-1 and TRBJ2-3; D is ambiguous. The germline gives CDR1 MGHRA, CDR2 YSYEKL. The CDR3 extends over 15 amino acids. Trimming removed 1 base from V and 3 bases from J, with 11 bases in between.

This rearrangement joins TRBV2 to TRBJ2-2; D may match TRBD1 or TRBD2 (5 bases each). Per the germline V gene, CDR1 is SNHLY and CDR2 is FYNNEI. This CDR3 has 15 amino acids. Trimming stripped 7 bases from V and 5 bases from J, with 17 bases between. CDR3 residues: CASNPGPVGTGELFF. The CDR3 DNA follows: TGTGCCAGCAATCCGGGGCCGGTTGGGACCGGGGAGCTGTTTTTT.

The V and J genes are TRBV18 and TRBJ1-4, with D hard to call. Trimming cost V 2 bases and J 4 bases, with 5 bases left between them. The germline gives CDR1 KGHSH, CDR2 LQKENI. The CDR3 sequence is 13 residues long. As DNA, the CDR3 is TGTGCCAGCTCACCAGCGGTTAATGAAAAACTGTTTTTT. Encoded protein: CASSPAVNEKLFF.

The rearrangement uses TRBV5-4 and TRBJ2-1, with 13 bases lining up with TRBD2. Germline V lookup: CDR1 SGHNT, CDR2 YYREEE (reference sequence). J gave up 6 bases and V 4 bases, and 10 bases lay outside the gene matches. The CDR3 has 17 amino acids. This CDR3 is CASSPSPGLAGTNEQFF. DNA of the CDR3: TGTGCCAGCAGCCCGTCGCCGGGACTAGCGGGGACCAATGAGCAGTTCTTC.

This clone was detected only once. The chain uses TRBV6-5 and TRBJ2-2; 10 positions match TRBD2. J gave up 3 bases and V 5 bases, and 0 bases lay outside the gene matches. The CDR3 length is 14 residues. From germline, CDR1 is MNHEY and CDR2 SVGAGI. In DNA form, the CDR3 reads TGTGCCAGCAGTGGACTAGCGGACACCGGGGAGCTGTTTTTT. It encodes CASSGLADTGELFF.

V and J are TRBV19 and TRBJ1-6; a possible D gene is TRBD1 (6 bases). Between the trimmed V and J ends, which lost 6 bases and 0 bases, there was a span of 15 bases. CDR3 length: 17 amino acids. Germline assignment: CDR1 LNHDA and CDR2 SQIVND (reference sequence). CDR3 sequence: CASRSLGQSSYNSPLHF. Written as DNA, the CDR3 is TGTGCCAGTAGATCCCTAGGACAGAGCTCCTATAATTCACCCCTCCACTTT.

The J gene is TRBJ1-6, the V gene TRBV4-1, with D maybe TRBD1 (5 bases). CDR1 and CDR2 (germline): MGHRA, YSYEKL. Trimming pared 1 base from V and 8 bases from J, leaving 15 bases between. The CDR3 totals 16 residues. The CDR3 spells CASSQGRGLGDSPLHF. The CDR3 bases are TGCGCCAGCAGCCAAGGGAGGGGATTAGGGGATTCACCCCTCCACTTT.

This chain uses TRBV7-8 with TRBJ2-1; a weak D match, TRBD2 (6 bases). Germline CDR1 is SGHVS and CDR2 is FQNEAQ. This CDR3 region has 16 residues. V dropped 1 base and J dropped 4 bases, with 14 bases sitting between them. The CDR3 DNA reads TGTGCCAGCAGCTTAGGAGGGGAGGCGAGGTACAATGAGCAGTTCTTC. Its protein product is CASSLGGEARYNEQFF.

The chain carries TRBV6-6 and TRBJ1-1; the match to TRBD1 covers 9 bases. CDR3 size: 13 residues. Trimming at V came to 10 bases and at J to 6 bases, leaving 9 bases not matched to a gene. Looked up from germline, CDR1 is MNHNY and CDR2 is SVGAGI (reference sequence). CDR3 nucleotide sequence: TGTGCCACTACCCGACAGGGGGACGCTGAAGCTTTCTTT. Translation gives CATTRQGDAEAFF.

The rearrangement uses TRBV27 and TRBJ2-1; D not resolved. The CDR3 has 13 amino acids. The germline CDR1 and CDR2 sequences are MNHEY and SMNVEV (reference sequence). Between the trimmed V and J ends, which lost 2 bases and 4 bases, there was a span of 6 bases. In nucleotides, the CDR3 is TGTGCCAGCAGTTTAGGTACATACAATGAGCAGTTCTTC. Translation: CASSLGTYNEQFF.

This chain links TRBV19 with TRBJ1-1; TRBD1 aligns across 8 bases. CDR1 and CDR2 (germline): LNHDA, SQIVND (reference sequence). The ends lost 6 bases at V and 5 bases at J; junction bases unmatched: 5. The length of the CDR3 is 13 residues. In DNA, the CDR3 is TGTGCCAGTAGCATTACAGGGGGGACTGAAGCTTTCTTT. This encodes CASSITGGTEAFF.

V and J are TRBV28 and TRBJ2-1; 8 bases align to TRBD2. Trimming removed 6 bases from V and 8 bases from J; junction bases left unmatched: 3. The CDR3 length is 12 residues. Germline CDR1 is MDHEN and CDR2 is SYDVKM. The DNA of the CDR3 is TGTGCCAGCAGGCACGGGGGGGATGAGCAGTTCTTC. Protein product: CASRHGGDEQFF.

The chain combines TRBV7-3 with TRBJ2-1; 8 bases are shared with TRBD1. The CDR3 spans 16 residues. V shed 5 bases, J shed 5 bases, and the junction held 11 bases outside the gene matches. Per the germline V gene, CDR1 is SGHTA and CDR2 is FQGTGA. The CDR3 loop reads CASSLGRGQWDNEQFF. CDR3 coding DNA: TGTGCCAGCAGCCTAGGCAGGGGGCAGTGGGACAATGAGCAGTTCTTC.

The rearrangement links TRBV6-1 to TRBJ1-5; a possible D gene is TRBD1 (5 bases). The CDR3 consists of 16 residues. The germline V gene encodes CDR1 MNHNS and CDR2 SASEGT. V lost 1 base and J lost 6, with 16 bases in between. CDR3 DNA: TGTGCCAGCAGTGAAGGCGACAGCCGGTTTGGTCAGCCCCAGCATTTT. Amino acid sequence: CASSEGDSRFGQPQHF.

CDR3 DNA sequence: TGTGCCAGCAGCGGCGGGACAGGGGGCCATCAAGAGACCCAGTACTTC. It codes for CASSGGTGGHQETQYF. The chain links TRBV7-8 to TRBJ2-5, with TRBD1 matching 12 bases. CDR1 is SGHVS, CDR2 FQNEAQ, per germline. The junction had 6 bases not matched to a gene; V was cut back by 5 bases and J by 2 bases. This CDR3 is 16 amino acids long.

The V gene is TRBV18, the J gene TRBJ2-7, with 13 bases lining up with TRBD2. The J segment lost 0 bases and the V segment lost 2 bases, leaving 13 bases of the junction unmatched. CDR1 and CDR2 (germline): KGHSH, LQKENI. The CDR3 consists of 20 residues. The CDR3 nucleotides read TGTGCCAGCTCACCAGCAGGGATACTAGCGGGAGGGCCGAGCTCCTACGAGCAGTACTTC. Its protein product is CASSPAGILAGGPSSYEQYF.

The chain has TRBV27 and TRBJ1-4; tentatively, D is TRBD1 (6 bases). Trimming pared 8 bases from V and 6 bases from J, leaving 19 bases between. Germline V gene data show CDR1 as MNHEY and CDR2 as SMNVEV (reference sequence). The CDR3 sequence is 15 residues long. The CDR3 region has the DNA TGTGCCAGCTCCCAGGGTAGCACAGGGCATGAAAAACTGTTTTTT. This codes for CASSQGSTGHEKLFF.

This clone was detected once. V gene TRBV6-5 combines with J gene TRBJ1-1; no clear D. The V gene's germline CDR1 is MNHEY and CDR2 SVGAGI. The CDR3 is made up of 14 amino acids. V dropped 0 bases and J dropped 2 bases, with 7 bases sitting between them. CDR3 DNA: TGTGCCAGCAGTTACTCTCGCACAAACACTGAAGCTTTCTTT. Translated: CASSYSRTNTEAFF.

The rearrangement uses TRBV10-1 and TRBJ1-1; perhaps TRBD1 as D (6 bases). The ends were cut back, 2 bases at V and 4 bases at J, with 8 bases in the middle. CDR1 WNHNN and CDR2 SYGVQD come from the germline V gene (reference sequence). This CDR3 region has 13 residues. CDR3 in amino acids: CASSEAGVTEAFF. CDR3 nucleotides: TGCGCCAGCAGTGAGGCAGGGGTCACTGAAGCTTTCTTT.

The rearrangement uses TRBV27 and TRBJ1-1; 7 bases map to TRBD1. The CDR3 contains 14 residues. The germline gives CDR1 MNHEY, CDR2 SMNVEV (reference sequence). The trim removed 7 bases at V and 5 bases at J, leaving 10 bases unmatched. CDR3 DNA: TGTGCCAGCAAAAGGACAGGAGGGTGGACTGAAGCTTTCTTT. It codes for CASKRTGGWTEAFF.

In this sample, this clone turned up a few times. This chain connects TRBV14 to TRBJ2-7; D call uncertain. V lost 6 bases and J 9 bases, leaving 18 bases between the germline ends. CDR3 length equals 13 residues. CDR1 SGHDN and CDR2 FVKESK come from the germline V gene. CDR3 sequence: CASSPKALVGQYF. For the CDR3, the DNA is TGTGCCAGCAGTCCAAAGGCGTTGGTAGGGCAGTACTTC.

The chain is built from TRBV4-2 and TRBJ1-4; D unclear. The CDR3 totals 14 residues. V lost 4 bases and J lost 2, with 8 bases in between. Germline CDR1 and CDR2: LGHNA and YNFKEQ. The CDR3 coding sequence is TGTGCCAGCAGCCGTACCGGGACTAATGAAAAACTGTTTTTT. It yields the protein CASSRTGTNEKLFF.

The rearrangement joins TRBV14 to TRBJ2-1, with 9 bases fitting TRBD1. Germline CDR1 SGHDN, CDR2 FVKESK. The ends lost 1 base at V and 7 bases at J; junction bases unmatched: 8. CDR3 length: 16 amino acids. The CDR3 DNA reads as TGTGCCAGCAGCCAAGCGGGGACAGGGCGCTCAAATGAGCAGTTCTTC. Translation gives CASSQAGTGRSNEQFF.

The rearrangement uses TRBV7-2 and TRBJ2-2, with D unclear. The CDR3 runs to 15 residues. V gave up 0 bases and J gave up 6 bases, with 11 bases separating them. Per the germline V gene, CDR1 is SGHTA and CDR2 is FQGNSA. CDR3 amino acids: CASSLALVASGELFF. For the CDR3, the DNA is TGTGCCAGCAGCTTAGCGCTGGTGGCATCCGGGGAGCTGTTTTTT.